This TCR beta chain was captured in a study of blood T cell repertoires in COVID-19. For the study at large: There were acute and convalescent COVID-19 samples, and they came from the United States, Italy and Spain. From T cells, B-cell-depleted T cells, or PBMCs came the material, which was cDNA or gDNA.

The germline CDR1 and CDR2 sequences are SGHKS and YYEKEE (reference sequence). This CDR3 is 15 amino acids long. V shed 1 base, J shed 7 bases, and the junction held 7 bases outside the gene matches. Per the original data handling: Using reference gene primer amplification, nucleated cell counts were estimated. Libraries were prepared by immunoSEQ multiplex PCR; TCRdb keeps only in-frame clonotypes and omits some of them. D and trimming come from the DNA, and the V and J calls and clone size come from that table. The profile shows under 150,000 clones, roughly 81% of them singletons. The table lists this clone with a few counts.

The V call is TRBV5-5, the J call TRBJ2-2; 7 positions agree with TRBD1. The sample was peripheral blood. The sequence was obtained from a human donor with acute or convalescent COVID-19. The donor label of this sample is uncertain. CDR3 sequence (DNA): TGTGCCAGCAGCTTGAGGGACAGCTCCTTCGGGGAGCTGTTTTTT. Its translation: CASSLRDSSFGELFF.